One and the same sample provided the 29 T cell receptor beta chains below, sequenced in a study of cytomegalovirus exposure and HLA in healthy donors. The PCR used 60 Vbeta and 13 Jbeta primers. The method was immunoSEQ multiplex PCR; TCRdb's version includes in-frame clones alone and lacks a portion of them. The sample consists of 110,000 or so clones, about 81% of them appearing once. Sequencing was performed on PBMCs. These receptors were obtained from a woman aged 40 to 50 in good health and CMV-seropositive.

V and J are TRBV27 and TRBJ2-3; TRBD2 matches at 9 bases. V lost 2 bases, J lost 5 bases, and 2 bases stayed unmatched. Germline V gene lookup returns CDR1 MNHEY and CDR2 SMNVEV (reference sequence). This CDR3 contains 14 residues. The CDR3 sequence: CASSLGREGDTQYF. DNA of the CDR3: TGTGCCAGCAGTTTAGGGCGGGAGGGAGATACGCAGTATTTT.

This rearrangement joins TRBV23-1 to TRBJ1-2, with a possible D match to TRBD1 (6 bases). TRBV23-1 falls under the ORF class, with uncertain function. The V end was cut by 10 bases, the J end by 5 bases, with 23 bases between. The CDR3 extends over 15 amino acids. The CDR3 region has the DNA TGCGCCACCACTTGGGGGACACACGTAGGGTATGGCTACACCTTC. Encoded protein: CATTWGTHVGYGYTF.

The genes are TRBV7-2 and TRBJ1-2, with D possibly TRBD1 on 5 matching bases. Looked up from germline, CDR1 is SGHTA and CDR2 is FQGNSA. CDR3 length equals 13 residues. Trimming stripped 4 bases from V and 8 bases from J, with 14 bases between. CDR3 sequence reads: CASSSLATAGYTF. For the CDR3, the DNA is TGTGCCAGCAGCTCGTTGGCGACAGCGGGCTACACCTTC. Together with reference TRBV7-2 and TRBJ1-2, the CDR3 gives the full variable domain: GAGVSQSPSNKVTEKGKDVELRCDPISGHTALYWYRQSLGQGLEFLIYFQGNSAPDKSGLPSDRFSAERTGGSVSTLTIQRTQQEDSAVYLCASSSLATAGYTFGSGTRLTVV.

V is TRBV7-9 and J is TRBJ2-1; D is possibly TRBD2 (6 bases). Germline loops: CDR1 SEHNR, CDR2 FQNEAQ (reference sequence). Trimming took off 4 bases at V and 7 bases at J, with 14 bases between the two ends. The CDR3 sequence is 14 residues long. CDR3 nucleotides: TGTGCCAGCAGCTCAGCCGGGACTCGTAATGAGCAGTTCTTC. It encodes CASSSAGTRNEQFF.

J is TRBJ2-7 and V is TRBV5-6, with D tentatively TRBD1 (5 bases). The CDR3 is made up of 13 amino acids. Germline CDR1 reads SGHDT; CDR2 reads YYEEEE. Trimming removed 1 base at V and 3 bases at J, with 8 bases between. CDR3 sequence reads: CASSLYQGYEQYF. The CDR3 DNA reads as TGTGCCAGCAGCTTGTATCAGGGCTACGAGCAGTACTTC.

CDR3 bases: TGTGCCATCAGTGAGAATCCGGGACAGGGGAACAATCAGCCCCAGCATTTT. Translated, it gives CAISENPGQGNNQPQHF. The chain carries TRBV10-3 and TRBJ1-5, with TRBD1 matching 10 bases. The CDR3 is made up of 17 amino acids. Germline trimming cut 2 bases from V and 3 bases from J; bases unmatched to any gene: 7. The germline V gene encodes CDR1 ENHRY and CDR2 SYGVKD.

This sequence joins TRBV5-6 and TRBJ1-1; a weak D match, TRBD1 (5 bases). There are 16 residues in the CDR3. V lost 1 base, J lost 4 bases, and 17 bases lay in between. CDR1 is SGHDT, CDR2 YYEEEE, per germline. The CDR3 spells CASSLSPGRVGTEAFF. Here the CDR3 DNA reads TGTGCCAGCAGCTTGTCCCCAGGGAGGGTCGGCACTGAAGCTTTCTTT.

V gene TRBV9 combines with J gene TRBJ2-1, with D perhaps TRBD1 (5 bases). The CDR3 length is 15 residues. The V end was cut by 2 bases, the J end by 3 bases, with 12 bases between. Germline loops: CDR1 SGDLS, CDR2 YYNGEE. In DNA form, the CDR3 reads TGTGCCAGCAGCGTCACACAGGTGGGCTACAATGAGCAGTTCTTC. This gives the protein CASSVTQVGYNEQFF.

This clone was counted once. J is TRBJ2-7 and V is TRBV10-3; 12 nucleotides agree with TRBD1. The CDR3 has 13 amino acids. V lost 8 bases to trimming and J lost 5 bases; unmatched junction nucleotides: 4. Germline-derived CDR1 and CDR2 are ENHRY and SYGVKD. The CDR3 spells CAIPGQGADEQYF. In nucleotides, the CDR3 is TGTGCCATCCCGGGACAGGGGGCCGACGAGCAGTACTTC.

J is TRBJ1-4 and V is TRBV29-1, with a tentative D call TRBD1 (5 bases). V lost 7 bases, J lost 3 bases, and 9 bases lay in between. This CDR3 has 12 amino acids. Per the germline V gene, CDR1 is SQVTM and CDR2 is ANQGSEA. CDR3 in amino acids: CSGRVANEKLFF. The CDR3 region has the DNA TGCAGCGGCAGGGTCGCTAATGAAAAACTGTTTTTT.

The chain is built from TRBV19 and TRBJ2-2; 8 nucleotides line up with TRBD2. The V gene's germline CDR1 is LNHDA and CDR2 SQIVND (reference sequence). This CDR3 has 16 residues. Germline trimming cut 3 bases from V and 1 base from J; bases unmatched to any gene: 4. CDR3 coding DNA: TGTGCCAGTAGTATGGCGGGAGGAAAGAACACCGGGGAGCTGTTTTTT. This sequence encodes CASSMAGGKNTGELFF.

The chain has TRBV6-1 and TRBJ1-2; D is perhaps TRBD1 (5 bases). Germline V gene lookup returns CDR1 MNHNS and CDR2 SASEGT. V was cut by 5 bases and J by 8 bases, with 18 bases left in between. The CDR3 covers 14 residues. This CDR3 is CASSPPYGGRGYTF. CDR3 coding DNA: TGTGCCAGCAGTCCCCCCTACGGGGGTAGGGGCTACACCTTC.

The rearrangement joins TRBV11-3 to TRBJ1-1; D gene ambiguous. The V gene's germline CDR1 is SGHNT and CDR2 YENEEA. This CDR3 spans 13 amino acids. V lost 1 base and J 0 bases, leaving 3 bases between the germline ends. The CDR3 protein is CASSLAMNTEAFF. The CDR3 nucleotides read TGTGCCAGCAGCTTAGCCATGAACACTGAAGCTTTCTTT.

The rearrangement uses TRBV4-2 and TRBJ2-2; the match to TRBD2 covers 14 bases. CDR1 is LGHNA, CDR2 YNFKEQ, per germline. With 0 bases clipped from V and 1 base from J, the junction kept 7 bases outside the gene matches. This CDR3 spans 20 amino acids. CDR3 bases: TGTGCCAGCAGCCAAGAGTTGGGGACTAGCGGGAGCGTGAACACCGGGGAGCTGTTTTTT. Protein product: CASSQELGTSGSVNTGELFF.

The sample holds one count of this clone. The gene calls are TRBV5-1 and TRBJ2-3; 8 bases map to TRBD1. Germline V gene lookup returns CDR1 SGHRS and CDR2 YFSETQ. With V trimmed by 5 bases and J by 5 bases, 10 bases remained unmatched. The CDR3 runs 15 residues. CDR3 in amino acids: CASSLTGVVGDTQYF. The DNA for the CDR3 is TGCGCCAGCAGTTTGACAGGGGTAGTTGGAGATACGCAGTATTTT.

Note on this clone: At the DNA level, this CDR3 is encoded by other sequences in the same sample as well. The chain uses TRBV30 and TRBJ1-2; maybe TRBD1 (6 bases). V was shortened by 0 bases and J by 5 bases, with 7 bases between the two germline ends. CDR3 length: 12 amino acids. Germline CDR1 GTSNPN, CDR2 SVGIG (reference sequence). In DNA, the CDR3 is TGTGCCTGGAGTGTAGGACAGTATGGCTACACCTTC. Amino acid sequence: CAWSVGQYGYTF.

This chain uses TRBV30 with TRBJ2-1; D ambiguous. The V gene lost 0 bases and the J gene lost 0 bases, with 9 bases spanning the gap. The germline V gene encodes CDR1 GTSNPN and CDR2 SVGIG (reference sequence). This CDR3 contains 15 residues. The DNA for the CDR3 is TGTGCCTGGAGTGTAGATCCGGGCTCCTACAATGAGCAGTTCTTC. It codes for CAWSVDPGSYNEQFF. Full variable domain (missing parts from reference TRBV30 and TRBJ2-1): SQTIHQWPATLVQPVGSPLSLECTVEGTSNPNLYWYRQAAGRGLQLLFYSVGIGQISSEVPQNLSASRPQDRQFILSSKKLLLSDSGFYLCAWSVDPGSYNEQFFGPGTRLTVL.

V usage is TRBV11-2 and J usage is TRBJ2-5; D unclear. Germline lookup yields CDR1 SGHAT and CDR2 FQNNGV. This CDR3 contains 18 residues. The V gene lost 1 base and the J gene lost 0 bases, with 18 bases spanning the gap. The CDR3 spells CASSLGNRPVVYQETQYF. CDR3 sequence (DNA): TGTGCCAGCAGCTTAGGAAACAGACCGGTAGTGTACCAAGAGACCCAGTACTTC.

The count of this clone is one. The V call is TRBV5-1, the J call TRBJ1-1, with a weak D call TRBD1 (6 bases). There are 13 residues in the CDR3. V was clipped by 7 bases and J by 2 bases, with 12 bases between them. CDR1 and CDR2 from the germline V gene are SGHRS and YFSETQ. DNA for the CDR3: TGCGCCAGCGCTAGACAGGATAACACTGAAGCTTTCTTT. It encodes CASARQDNTEAFF.

The chain links TRBV7-2 to TRBJ1-1, with TRBD1 matching over 7 bases. The V segment lost 4 bases and the J segment 6 bases; nucleotides outside the gene matches: 11. Germline values: CDR1 SGHTA, CDR2 FQGNSA. This CDR3 has 15 amino acids. The DNA of the CDR3 is TGTGCCAGCAGCTCACGGACAGGCTACAGCGCTGAAGCTTTCTTT. Translating it yields CASSSRTGYSAEAFF.

The CDR3 is CASSQDTGPTGGTNYGYTF. The CDR3 DNA reads TGCGCCAGCAGCCAAGATACAGGACCGACAGGGGGGACTAACTATGGCTACACCTTC. The chain links TRBV4-3 to TRBJ1-2, with 9 positions matching TRBD1. The germline gives CDR1 LGHNA, CDR2 YSLEER. The CDR3 contains 19 residues. Unmatched junction bases numbered 11, after V lost 0 bases and J lost 0 bases.

The J gene is TRBJ2-3, the V gene TRBV19; TRBD2 aligns across 11 bases. The CDR3 runs to 17 residues. J gave up 5 bases and V 0 bases, and 7 bases lay outside the gene matches. CDR1 LNHDA and CDR2 SQIVND come from the germline V gene (reference sequence). The CDR3 bases are TGTGCCAGTAGTATAGATAGCGGGAGGGCCATGGAAGATACGCAGTATTTT. It specifies CASSIDSGRAMEDTQYF. Using reference TRBV19 and TRBJ2-3 for the parts outside the CDR3, the full variable domain is DGGITQSPKYLFRKEGQNVTLSCEQNLNHDAMYWYRQDPGQGLRLIYYSQIVNDFQKGDIAEGYSVSREKKESFPLTVTSAQKNPTAFYLCASSIDSGRAMEDTQYFGPGTRLTVL.

The chain employs TRBV10-3 and TRBJ2-5; D is unclear. This CDR3 has 13 amino acids. The V end was cut by 6 bases, the J end by 6 bases, with 14 bases between. CDR1 is ENHRY, CDR2 SYGVKD, per germline. The DNA of the CDR3 is TGTGCCATCAGGAGCCTAGAGGCGAAGACCCAGTACTTC. This gives the protein CAIRSLEAKTQYF.

The chain recombines TRBV7-2 with TRBJ2-7; 8 bases line up with TRBD1. CDR1 and CDR2 (germline): SGHTA, FQGNSA. The CDR3 length is 16 residues. The V segment lost 5 bases and the J segment 5 bases; nucleotides outside the gene matches: 14. The CDR3 spells CASSPTPTGQGHEQYF. CDR3 nucleotides: TGTGCCAGCAGCCCCACACCAACTGGACAGGGCCACGAGCAGTACTTC.

The chain is built from TRBV5-4 and TRBJ1-2, with TRBD1 identical over 8 bases. CDR1 and CDR2 from the germline V gene are SGHNT and YYREEE (reference sequence). After removal of 0 bases from V and 1 base from J, the junction contained 5 bases not matched to a gene. The length of the CDR3 is 16 residues. The CDR3 sequence is CASSLEGQGLNYGYTF. Written as DNA, the CDR3 is TGTGCCAGCAGCTTGGAAGGACAGGGACTTAACTATGGCTACACCTTC.

In its sample, this clone was seen once. The chain couples TRBV6-7 to TRBJ2-7; TRBD2 matches 13 bases. TRBV6-7 is placed among ORFs of uncertain function. V was pared by 7 bases and J by 6 bases, with 12 bases of the junction left unmatched. This CDR3 has 16 amino acids. The CDR3 sequence: CASISPPTSGRCEQYF. The DNA for the CDR3 is TGTGCCAGCATCAGTCCACCGACTAGCGGGAGGTGCGAGCAGTACTTC.

The rearrangement links TRBV9 to TRBJ2-5, with D perhaps matching TRBD2 (6 bases). The CDR3 spans 16 residues. V lost 0 bases and J 2 bases, leaving 14 bases between the germline ends. Germline CDR1 SGDLS, CDR2 YYNGEE. CDR3 residues: CASSVVGGRGQETQYF. The CDR3 nucleotides read TGTGCCAGCAGCGTAGTAGGAGGGAGAGGGCAAGAGACCCAGTACTTC.

This clone has a single count. The chain carries TRBV19 and TRBJ2-1; the D is unclear. CDR3 length: 13 residues. CDR1 is LNHDA and CDR2 is SQIVND in the germline V gene (reference sequence). V was shortened by 1 base and J by 12 bases, with 13 bases between the two germline ends. CDR3 in DNA: TGTGCCAGTAGTATAGTCCGAAATGATAGGCAGTTCTTC. Its protein product is CASSIVRNDRQFF.

The chain is built from TRBV6-5 and TRBJ2-7; 8 nucleotides align to TRBD1. Germline assignment: CDR1 MNHEY and CDR2 SVGAGI. The trim removed 4 bases at V and 6 bases at J, leaving 8 bases unmatched. The CDR3 consists of 14 residues. The CDR3 here is CASSSRQGSSEQYF. CDR3 sequence (DNA): TGTGCCAGCAGTTCCAGACAGGGGTCTAGCGAGCAGTACTTC.